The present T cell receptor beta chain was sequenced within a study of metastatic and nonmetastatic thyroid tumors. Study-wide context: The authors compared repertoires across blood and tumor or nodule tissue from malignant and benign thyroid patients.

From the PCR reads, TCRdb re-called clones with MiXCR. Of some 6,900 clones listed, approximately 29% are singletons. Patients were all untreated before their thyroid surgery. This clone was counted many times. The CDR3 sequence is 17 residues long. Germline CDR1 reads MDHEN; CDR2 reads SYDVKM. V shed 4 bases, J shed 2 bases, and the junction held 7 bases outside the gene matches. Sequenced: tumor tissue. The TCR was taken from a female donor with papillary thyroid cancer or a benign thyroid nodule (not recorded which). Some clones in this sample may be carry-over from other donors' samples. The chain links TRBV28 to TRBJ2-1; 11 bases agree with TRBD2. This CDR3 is CASSSSWGLAAYNEQFF. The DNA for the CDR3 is TGTGCCAGCAGTTCCAGCTGGGGACTAGCGGCCTACAATGAGCAGTTCTTC.